This TCR beta chain was identified in a study of blood T cell repertoires in COVID-19. About the study: From T cells, B-cell-depleted T cells, or PBMCs came the material, which was cDNA or gDNA.

The authors' processing: Scientists estimated how many nucleated cells there were by amplifying reference gene primers. Measured with immunoSEQ multiplex PCR; TCRdb has only the in-frame clones, and not every one. Clone size and V and J calls were adopted from that table, with D and trimming inferred from the DNA. Here the sample spans under 90,000 clones, around three quarters being singletons. In germline, CDR1 is SGHDT, CDR2 YYEEEE. V lost 3 bases to trimming and J lost 6 bases; unmatched junction nucleotides: 11. The CDR3 contains 15 residues. This TCR was sampled from a man aged 50 or older with active or convalescent COVID-19. The chain has TRBV5-6 and TRBJ1-2; 7 bases match TRBD1. Sequenced sample: peripheral blood. CDR3 nucleotides: TGTGCCAGCAGCTCCCCCGACAGGGCCCTCGATGGCTACACCTTC. It is translated as CASSSPDRALDGYTF. The entire variable domain, with the rest obtained from reference TRBV5-6 and TRBJ1-2, is as follows: DAGVTQSPTHLIKTRGQQVTLRCSPKSGHDTVSWYQQALGQGPQFIFQYYEEEERQRGNFPDRFSGHQFPNYSSELNVNALLLGDSALYLCASSSPDRALDGYTFGSGTRLTVV.